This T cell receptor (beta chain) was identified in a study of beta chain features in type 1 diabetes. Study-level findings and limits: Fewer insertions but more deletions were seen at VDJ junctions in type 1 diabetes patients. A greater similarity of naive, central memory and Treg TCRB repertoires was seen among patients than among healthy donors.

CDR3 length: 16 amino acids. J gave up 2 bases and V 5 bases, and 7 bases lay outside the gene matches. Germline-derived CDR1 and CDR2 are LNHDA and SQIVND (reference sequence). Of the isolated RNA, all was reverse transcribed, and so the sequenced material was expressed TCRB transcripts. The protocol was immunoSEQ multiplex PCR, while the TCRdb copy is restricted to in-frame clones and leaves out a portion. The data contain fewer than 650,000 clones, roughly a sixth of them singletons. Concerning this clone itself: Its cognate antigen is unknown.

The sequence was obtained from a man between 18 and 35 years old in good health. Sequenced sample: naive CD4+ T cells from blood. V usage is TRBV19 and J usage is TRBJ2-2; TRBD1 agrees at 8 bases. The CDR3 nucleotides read TGTGCCAGTAGTGCCAGGGGACAGGTCAACACCGGGGAGCTGTTTTTT. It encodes CASSARGQVNTGELFF.